This TCR beta chain was identified in a study of beta chain features in type 1 diabetes. Study findings and constraints: Across all four CD4+ subsets, people with type 1 diabetes showed modestly shorter TCRB CDR3s.

CDR1 is SGHDN, CDR2 FVKESK, per germline. The junction had 3 bases not matched to a gene; V was cut back by 2 bases and J by 4 bases. There are 15 residues in the CDR3. This clone has a handful of counts. The antigen is unknown. Expressed TCRB transcripts were sequenced because the entire RNA isolate underwent reverse transcription. Sequencing was performed with immunoSEQ multiplex PCR; in TCRdb, only in-frame clones are kept and a portion is missing. Of 250,000 to 350,000 clones in the sample, approximately 15% were seen once. Sequencing used naive CD4+ T cells from blood. The clonotype was recovered from a man aged 18 to 30 with type 1 diabetes. V and J are TRBV14 and TRBJ2-1, with 9 nucleotides matching TRBD2. This chain's CDR3 is CASSQWLAGYNEQFF. The CDR3 bases are TGTGCCAGCAGCCAATGGCTAGCGGGATACAATGAGCAGTTCTTC.